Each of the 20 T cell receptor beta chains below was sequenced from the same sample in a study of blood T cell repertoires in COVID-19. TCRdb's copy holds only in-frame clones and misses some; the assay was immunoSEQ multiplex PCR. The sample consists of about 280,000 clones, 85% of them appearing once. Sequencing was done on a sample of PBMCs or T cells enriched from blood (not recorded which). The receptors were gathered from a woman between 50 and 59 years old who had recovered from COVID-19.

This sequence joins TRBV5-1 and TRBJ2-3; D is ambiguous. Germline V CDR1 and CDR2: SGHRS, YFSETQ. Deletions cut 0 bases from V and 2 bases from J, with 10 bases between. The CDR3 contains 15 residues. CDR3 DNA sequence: TGCGCCAGCAGCTTGGGACAAAGTTCCACAGATACGCAGTATTTT. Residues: CASSLGQSSTDTQYF.

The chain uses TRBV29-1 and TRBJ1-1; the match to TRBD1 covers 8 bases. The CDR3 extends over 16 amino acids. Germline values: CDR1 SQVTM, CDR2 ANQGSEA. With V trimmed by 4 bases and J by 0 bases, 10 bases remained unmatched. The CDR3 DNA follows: TGCAGCGTTGTACGACAGGGGCCCCTTATGAACACTGAAGCTTTCTTT. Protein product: CSVVRQGPLMNTEAFF.

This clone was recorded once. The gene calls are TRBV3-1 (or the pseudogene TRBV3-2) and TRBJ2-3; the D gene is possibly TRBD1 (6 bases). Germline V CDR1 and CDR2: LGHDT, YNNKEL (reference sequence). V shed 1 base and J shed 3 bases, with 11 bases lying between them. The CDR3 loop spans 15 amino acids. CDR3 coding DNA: TGTGCCAGCAGCCAAGTCAGGGGTCGAACAGATACGCAGTATTTT. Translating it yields CASSQVRGRTDTQYF.

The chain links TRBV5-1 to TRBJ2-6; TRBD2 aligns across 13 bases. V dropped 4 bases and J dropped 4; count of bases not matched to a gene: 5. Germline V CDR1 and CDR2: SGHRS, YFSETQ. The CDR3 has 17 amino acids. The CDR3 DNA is TGCGCCAGCAGCCTAGGACTAGCGGGAGCCGGGGCCAACGTCCTGACTTTC. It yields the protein CASSLGLAGAGANVLTF.

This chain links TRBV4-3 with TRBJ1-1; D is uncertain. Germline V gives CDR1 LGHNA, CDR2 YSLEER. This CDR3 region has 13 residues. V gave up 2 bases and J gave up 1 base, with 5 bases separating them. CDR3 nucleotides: TGCGCCAGCAGCCAACGAGAGAACACTGAAGCTTTCTTT. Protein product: CASSQRENTEAFF.

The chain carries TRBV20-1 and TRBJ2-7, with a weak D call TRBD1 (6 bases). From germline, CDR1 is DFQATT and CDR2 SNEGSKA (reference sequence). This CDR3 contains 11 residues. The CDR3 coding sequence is TGCAGCCAAGCAGGGGTTGAGGAGCAGTACTTC. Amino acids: CSQAGVEEQYF.

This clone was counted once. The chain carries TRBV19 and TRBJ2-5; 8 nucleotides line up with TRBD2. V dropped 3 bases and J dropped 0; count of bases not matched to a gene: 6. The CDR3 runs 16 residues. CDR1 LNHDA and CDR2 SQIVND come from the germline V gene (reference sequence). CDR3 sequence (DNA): TGTGCCAGTAGTATTGGTTCTAGCGGGTACCAAGAGACCCAGTACTTC. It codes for CASSIGSSGYQETQYF.

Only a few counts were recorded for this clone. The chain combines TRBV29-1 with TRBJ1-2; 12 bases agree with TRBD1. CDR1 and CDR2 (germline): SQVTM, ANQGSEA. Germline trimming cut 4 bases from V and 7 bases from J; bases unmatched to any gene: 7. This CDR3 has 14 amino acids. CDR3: CSVVPGQGATGYTF. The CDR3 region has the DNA TGCAGCGTTGTGCCGGGACAGGGGGCGACTGGCTACACCTTC.

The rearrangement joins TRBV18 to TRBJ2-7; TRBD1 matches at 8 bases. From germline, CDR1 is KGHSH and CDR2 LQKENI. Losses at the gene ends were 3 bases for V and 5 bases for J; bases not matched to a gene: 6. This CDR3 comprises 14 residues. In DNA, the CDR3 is TGTGCCAGCTCACCCCGGACAGGGCCAGACGAGCAGTACTTC. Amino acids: CASSPRTGPDEQYF.

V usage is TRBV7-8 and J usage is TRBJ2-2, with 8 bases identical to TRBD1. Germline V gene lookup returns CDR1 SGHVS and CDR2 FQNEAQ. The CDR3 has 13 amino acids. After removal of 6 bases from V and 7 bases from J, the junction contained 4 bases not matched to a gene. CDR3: CASSQGAIGELFF. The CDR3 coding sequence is TGTGCCAGCAGTCAGGGGGCGATCGGGGAGCTGTTTTTT. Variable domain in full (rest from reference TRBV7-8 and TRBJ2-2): GAGVSQSPRYKVAKRGQDVALRCDPISGHVSLFWYQQALGQGPEFLTYFQNEAQLDKSGLPSDRFFAERPEGSVSTLKIQRTQQEDSAVYLCASSQGAIGELFFGEGSRLTVL.

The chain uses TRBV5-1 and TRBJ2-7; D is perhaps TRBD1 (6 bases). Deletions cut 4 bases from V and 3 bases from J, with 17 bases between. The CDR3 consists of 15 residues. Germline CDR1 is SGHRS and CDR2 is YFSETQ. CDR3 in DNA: TGCGCCAGCAGCAACAGGGTCGGGGCGATCTACGAGCAGTACTTC. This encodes CASSNRVGAIYEQYF.

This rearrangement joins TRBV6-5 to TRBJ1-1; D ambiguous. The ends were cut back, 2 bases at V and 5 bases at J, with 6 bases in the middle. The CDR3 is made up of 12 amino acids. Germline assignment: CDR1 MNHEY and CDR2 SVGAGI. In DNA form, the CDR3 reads TGTGCCAGCAGTTACGATCGGACTGAAGCTTTCTTT. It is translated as CASSYDRTEAFF.

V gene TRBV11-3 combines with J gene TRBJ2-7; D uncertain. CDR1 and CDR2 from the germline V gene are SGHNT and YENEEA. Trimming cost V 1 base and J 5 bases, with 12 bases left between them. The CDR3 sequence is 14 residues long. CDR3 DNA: TGTGCCAGCAGCTTAGGAGGAGATGACGACGAGCAGTACTTC. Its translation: CASSLGGDDDEQYF.

The CDR3 loop is CASILGQAVYGYTF. CDR3 DNA sequence: TGTGCCAGCATCTTAGGACAGGCGGTCTATGGCTACACCTTC. The gene calls are TRBV2 and TRBJ1-2; 7 bases are shared with TRBD1. This CDR3 has 14 amino acids. Germline trimming cut 7 bases from V and 4 bases from J; bases unmatched to any gene: 9. The germline V gene has CDR1 SNHLY and CDR2 FYNNEI. Full variable domain (rest looked up from reference TRBV2 and TRBJ1-2): EPEVTQTPSHQVTQMGQEVILRCVPISNHLYFYWYRQILGQKVEFLVSFYNNEISEKSEIFDDQFSVERPDGSNFTLKIRSTKLEDSAMYFCASILGQAVYGYTFGSGTRLTVV.

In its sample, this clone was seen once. CDR3 protein: CASGRGREQFF. The CDR3 DNA is TGTGCTAGTGGCAGAGGGCGGGAGCAGTTCTTC. The V gene is TRBV12-5, the J gene TRBJ2-1, with TRBD2 as a possible D gene (5 bases). Germline CDR1 LGHNT, CDR2 FRNRAP. This CDR3 is 11 amino acids long. Trimming left V 6 bases short and J 10 bases short, with 10 bases between.

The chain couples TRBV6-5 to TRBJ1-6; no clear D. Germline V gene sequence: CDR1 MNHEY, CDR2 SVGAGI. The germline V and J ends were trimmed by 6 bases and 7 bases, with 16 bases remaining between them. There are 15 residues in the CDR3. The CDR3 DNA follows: TGTGCCAGCAGCCCAACCGAGGGTGGGAATTCACCCCTCCACTTT. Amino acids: CASSPTEGGNSPLHF.

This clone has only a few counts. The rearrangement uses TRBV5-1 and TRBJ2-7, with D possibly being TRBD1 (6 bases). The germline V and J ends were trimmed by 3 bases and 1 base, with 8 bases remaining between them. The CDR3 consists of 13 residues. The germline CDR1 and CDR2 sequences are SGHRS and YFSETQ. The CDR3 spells CASSSQGSYEQYF. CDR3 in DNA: TGCGCCAGCAGCTCACAGGGATCCTACGAGCAGTACTTC.

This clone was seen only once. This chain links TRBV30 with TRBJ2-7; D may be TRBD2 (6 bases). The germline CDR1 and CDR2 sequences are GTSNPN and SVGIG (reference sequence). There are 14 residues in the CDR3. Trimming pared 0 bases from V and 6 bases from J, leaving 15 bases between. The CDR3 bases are TGTGCCTGGAGTGTACTTGGGGGGATCATCGAGCAGTACTTC. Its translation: CAWSVLGGIIEQYF.

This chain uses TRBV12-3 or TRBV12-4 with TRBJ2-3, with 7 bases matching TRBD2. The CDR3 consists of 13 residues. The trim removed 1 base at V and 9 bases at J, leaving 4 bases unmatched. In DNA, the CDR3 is TGTGCCAGCAGTTTAGGGCAGGGAGGGACGCAGTATTTT. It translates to CASSLGQGGTQYF.

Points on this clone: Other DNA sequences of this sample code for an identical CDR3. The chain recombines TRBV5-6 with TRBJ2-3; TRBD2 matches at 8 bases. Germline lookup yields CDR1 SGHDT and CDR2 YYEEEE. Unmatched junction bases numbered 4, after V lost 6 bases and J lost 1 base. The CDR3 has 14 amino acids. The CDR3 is CASNRRGGTDTQYF. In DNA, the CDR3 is TGTGCCAGCAACCGGCGGGGGGGCACAGATACGCAGTATTTT.